The 13 T cell receptor beta chains presented below share a single source sample, sequenced in a study of blood T cells in healthy people across ages. Using a J-beta primer mix together with a sample-barcoded 5' primer, a second PCR was run for roughly 7 to 11 cycles. TCRdb independently ran MiXCR on the 5' RACE reads; one entry per CDR3 protein. This table has some 760,000 distinct CDR3 sequences, roughly 25% appearing once. These same records also appear under a second study, on T cells of mothers and their children.

Specimen: blood. Receptors originate from a boy younger than 18 in good health.

This clonotype was found a few times. The chain combines TRBV6-4 with TRBJ2-2; D unclear. Germline CDR1 and CDR2: MRHNA and SNTAGT. Trimming cost V 0 bases and J 7 bases, with 6 bases left between them. The CDR3 extends over 13 amino acids. CDR3 in DNA: TGTGCCAGCAGTGACTCTCTGGTCGGGGAGCTGTTTTTT. The encoded protein is CASSDSLVGELFF.

This clonotype turned up a few times. V gene TRBV6-5 combines with J gene TRBJ2-5; 14 bases are shared with TRBD2. V was clipped by 5 bases and J by 2 bases; unmatched bases: 7. Germline CDR1 and CDR2: MNHEY and SVGAGI. The CDR3 loop spans 17 amino acids. For the CDR3, the DNA is TGTGCCAGCAGTACCCGACTAGCGGGAGGGAAACAAGAGACCCAGTACTTC. Translating it yields CASSTRLAGGKQETQYF.

In this sample, this clonotype turned up a few times. The V call is TRBV7-8, the J call TRBJ1-5, with TRBD1 as a possible D gene (6 bases). The CDR3 length is 14 residues. Germline V CDR1 and CDR2: SGHVS, FQNEAQ. V was shortened by 6 bases and J by 1 base, with 10 bases between the two germline ends. Here the CDR3 reads CASRADRSNQPQHF. In DNA, the CDR3 is TGTGCCAGCAGAGCAGACAGGAGCAATCAGCCCCAGCATTTT.

This clonotype was observed a handful of times. V and J are TRBV6-2 or TRBV6-3 and TRBJ1-1; 8 bases agree with TRBD1. The CDR3 has 14 residues. J lost 3 bases, V lost 6 bases, and 6 bases had no gene match. Germline lookup yields CDR1 MNHEY and CDR2 SVGEGT. The CDR3 DNA is TGTGCCAGCAGGGACAGGGTCGGCGACACTGAAGCTTTCTTT. It encodes CASRDRVGDTEAFF.

This clonotype was recorded a few times. Sequence at one end of the junction differs from germline and may be a read error. V gene TRBV7-9 combines with J gene TRBJ2-7; 7 positions agree with TRBD1. The CDR3 loop spans 15 amino acids. The germline V gene encodes CDR1 SEHNR and CDR2 FQNEAQ (reference sequence). CDR3 region: CASSLRGQTYNEQSF. In DNA form, the CDR3 reads TGTGCCAGCAGCTTGAGGGGACAGACCTACAATGAGCAGTCCTTC.

This clonotype has more than one count but fewer than ten. V is TRBV10-3 and J is TRBJ2-1; TRBD1 might be the D (6 bases). Per germline, CDR1 ENHRY and CDR2 SYGVKD. The CDR3 consists of 11 residues. The V end lost 10 bases, the J end lost 11 bases, and 15 bases lay between the germline ends. The CDR3 sequence is CATIGTSKQFF. CDR3 DNA: TGTGCCACGATCGGGACATCCAAGCAGTTCTTC.

There are a few counts of this clonotype. The genes are TRBV5-1 and TRBJ2-3; possibly TRBD1 or TRBD2 for D (5 bases each). V was clipped by 6 bases and J by 3 bases, with 20 bases between them. The germline V gene has CDR1 SGHRS and CDR2 YFSETQ. CDR3 size: 16 residues. CDR3 sequence reads: CASTTWRPGRTDTQYF. The CDR3 coding sequence is TGCGCCAGCACCACTTGGAGGCCGGGACGGACAGATACGCAGTATTTT. The whole variable domain, remainder taken from reference TRBV5-1 and TRBJ2-3, is KAGVTQTPRYLIKTRGQQVTLSCSPISGHRSVSWYQQTPGQGLQFLFEYFSETQRNKGNFPGRFSGRQFSNSRSEMNVSTLELGDSALYLCASTTWRPGRTDTQYFGPGTRLTVL.

The V call is TRBV5-6, the J call TRBJ2-6; the D is unclear. V gave up 1 base and J gave up 0 bases, with 8 bases separating them. The CDR3 length is 16 residues. Per germline, CDR1 SGHDT and CDR2 YYEEEE. CDR3 loop: CASSLLGHSGANVLTF. The CDR3 region has the DNA TGTGCCAGCAGCTTGTTAGGCCACTCTGGGGCCAACGTCCTGACTTTC.

The chain uses TRBV3-1 and TRBJ1-2, with a tentative D call TRBD1 (6 bases). Germline lookup yields CDR1 LGHDT and CDR2 YNNKEL (reference sequence). Trimming took off 6 bases at V and 7 bases at J, with 18 bases between the two ends. This CDR3 comprises 14 residues. CDR3 loop: CASSPQGFPGGYTF. The CDR3 DNA reads TGTGCCAGCAGTCCTCAGGGGTTTCCGGGTGGCTACACCTTC.

This clonotype was detected only a few times. The chain recombines TRBV4-3 with TRBJ1-2, with D perhaps matching TRBD1 (6 bases). The CDR3 length is 13 residues. CDR1 LGHNA and CDR2 YSLEER come from the germline V gene. V shed 4 bases and J shed 6 bases, with 12 bases lying between them. The CDR3 reads CASSPGTPDGYTF. CDR3 sequence (DNA): TGCGCCAGCAGCCCGGGGACACCTGATGGCTACACCTTC.

CDR3 coding DNA: TGTGCCAGCAGCTTGATGGGGACCTACGAGCAGTACTTC. Protein: CASSLMGTYEQYF. The chain carries TRBV7-9 and TRBJ2-7, with D hard to call. The germline V gene encodes CDR1 SEHNR and CDR2 FQNEAQ (reference sequence). Trimming left V 3 bases short and J 2 bases short, with 8 bases between. There are 13 residues in the CDR3.

The rearrangement links TRBV12-3 or TRBV12-4 to TRBJ1-2; 12 positions agree with TRBD1. CDR3 length equals 15 residues. The junction had 13 bases not matched to a gene; V was cut back by 5 bases and J by 12 bases. DNA of the CDR3: TGTGCCAGCAGTCCCACTGGGACAGGGGGCTGGGGCCACACCTTC. This encodes CASSPTGTGGWGHTF.

This clonotype was observed a handful of times. The CDR3 DNA sequence: TGCAGCGGTGACGGGTACAATGAGCAGTTCTTC. Translation: CSGDGYNEQFF. The V and J genes are TRBV29-1 and TRBJ2-1; D remains ambiguous. The germline V gene has CDR1 SQVTM and CDR2 ANQGSEA. This CDR3 has 11 residues. The V and J ends lost 7 bases and 4 bases respectively, with 8 bases between them.